The 15 T cell receptor beta chains below all came from one sample that was sequenced in a study of CD8+ T cells in alopecia areata. As for treatment: oral pan-JAK inhibitor, 5-10 mg twice daily. RNA was isolated and reverse transcribed to cDNA, the sequencing template. Clones were sequenced by immunoSEQ multiplex PCR, and TCRdb holds only the in-frame ones, with some missing. Of about 200,000 clones listed, less than 45% are singletons. The sequences come from CD4+ T cells sorted from blood, collected at roughly week 30, from a patient treated with tofacitinib. The receptors derive from a human donor with alopecia areata.

In its sample, this clone was seen a few times. This chain joins TRBV27 and TRBJ2-1; no reliable D call. Deletions cut 3 bases from V and 6 bases from J, with 6 bases between. CDR1 and CDR2 (germline): MNHEY, SMNVEV (reference sequence). The CDR3 spans 12 residues. Here the CDR3 reads CASSFPANEQFF. Here the CDR3 DNA reads TGTGCCAGCAGTTTTCCGGCCAATGAGCAGTTCTTC.

V usage is TRBV7-3 and J usage is TRBJ2-1, with 14 bases identical to TRBD2. CDR3 length: 15 amino acids. Unmatched junction bases numbered 5, after V lost 4 bases and J lost 9 bases. The germline V gene has CDR1 SGHTA and CDR2 FQGTGA. The CDR3 sequence is CASSSAGLAGVEQFF. As DNA, the CDR3 is TGTGCCAGCAGCTCCGCGGGACTAGCGGGAGTTGAGCAGTTCTTC.

The chain combines TRBV11-3 with TRBJ2-2, with no clear D. CDR3 length: 14 amino acids. Germline V gives CDR1 SGHNT, CDR2 YENEEA. V gave up 5 bases and J gave up 7 bases, with 14 bases separating them. CDR3 bases: TGTGCCAGCAGCCCCGCGAGAGGAATCGGGGAGCTGTTTTTT. It translates to CASSPARGIGELFF.

This chain connects TRBV7-9 to TRBJ2-1; 9 nucleotides agree with TRBD1. The CDR3 is 16 amino acids. Germline-derived CDR1 and CDR2 are SEHNR and FQNEAQ (reference sequence). The V and J ends lost 4 bases and 5 bases, in that order; junction bases with no gene match: 9. The CDR3 reads CASSSRQTGGHNEQFF. DNA for the CDR3: TGTGCCAGCAGCTCTCGACAGACAGGGGGACACAATGAGCAGTTCTTC.

This clone showed up many times. The gene calls are TRBV11-1 and TRBJ2-7; 8 bases agree with TRBD1. Trimming took 3 bases from V and 5 from J; bases not matched to a gene: 9. The CDR3 runs to 15 residues. Germline lookup yields CDR1 SGHAT and CDR2 FQDESV (reference sequence). The CDR3 DNA follows: TGTGCCAGCAGCTTTAGTCCGGACAGGGTCGACGAGCAGTACTTC. Amino acid sequence: CASSFSPDRVDEQYF.

The chain has TRBV7-2 and TRBJ1-2; D is possibly TRBD1 (5 bases). The V gene lost 5 bases and the J gene lost 5 bases, with 15 bases spanning the gap. The CDR3 totals 14 residues. Germline V gene sequence: CDR1 SGHTA, CDR2 FQGNSA. CDR3 amino acids: CASSLGPGGYGYTF. Here the CDR3 DNA reads TGTGCCAGCAGCCTGGGACCCGGGGGGTATGGCTACACCTTC.

The CDR3 nucleotides are TGTGCCAGCAGCTTAGCGCCGGCTACAGATACGCAGTATTTT. Amino acids: CASSLAPATDTQYF. The gene calls are TRBV7-2 and TRBJ2-3; D remains unclear. The CDR3 sequence is 14 residues long. Germline V gene sequence: CDR1 SGHTA, CDR2 FQGNSA. V shed 0 bases and J shed 3 bases, with 7 bases lying between them.

V usage is TRBV19 and J usage is TRBJ2-1; 10 positions match TRBD2. The length of the CDR3 is 16 residues. V lost 1 base to trimming and J lost 2 bases; unmatched junction nucleotides: 2. The germline V gene has CDR1 LNHDA and CDR2 SQIVND (reference sequence). Here the CDR3 DNA reads TGTGCCAGTAGTATAGGTAGCGGGAGGACCTACAATGAGCAGTTCTTC. Residues: CASSIGSGRTYNEQFF. Supplemented by reference TRBV19 and TRBJ2-1, the full variable domain reads DGGITQSPKYLFRKEGQNVTLSCEQNLNHDAMYWYRQDPGQGLRLIYYSQIVNDFQKGDIAEGYSVSREKKESFPLTVTSAQKNPTAFYLCASSIGSGRTYNEQFFGPGTRLTVL.

The chain recombines TRBV30 with TRBJ2-4; 7 bases agree with TRBD2. With V trimmed by 7 bases and J by 7 bases, 7 bases remained unmatched. CDR3 length equals 12 residues. The germline CDR1 and CDR2 sequences are GTSNPN and SVGIG (reference sequence). The CDR3 spells CASKDGGNIQYF. CDR3 nucleotides: TGTGCCTCAAAGGACGGGGGGAACATTCAGTACTTC.

The V and J genes are TRBV18 and TRBJ2-2; D may be TRBD1 (6 bases). From germline, CDR1 is KGHSH and CDR2 LQKENI. The CDR3 runs 15 residues. The germline V and J ends were trimmed by 3 bases and 1 base, with 9 bases remaining between them. CDR3 region: CASSPEQGNTGELFF. As DNA, the CDR3 is TGTGCCAGCTCACCGGAACAGGGGAACACCGGGGAGCTGTTTTTT.

The rearrangement joins TRBV7-9 to TRBJ1-1; maybe TRBD1 (5 bases). This CDR3 has 10 amino acids. V was pared by 5 bases and J by 10 bases, with 8 bases between. Looked up from germline, CDR1 is SEHNR and CDR2 is FQNEAQ (reference sequence). CDR3 DNA sequence: TGTGCCAGCAGCCTCGGGGGAGCTTTCTTT. Translated, it gives CASSLGGAFF.

This rearrangement joins TRBV5-1 to TRBJ2-1; the D gene is possibly TRBD1 (6 bases). V gave up 2 bases and J gave up 6 bases, with 18 bases separating them. This CDR3 comprises 16 residues. Germline loops: CDR1 SGHRS, CDR2 YFSETQ. The CDR3 DNA is TGCGCCAGCAGCTTCCGGTACAGGGCGAGCGGCAATGAGCAGTTCTTC. It yields the protein CASSFRYRASGNEQFF.

This clone was picked up many times. The chain joins TRBV29-1 to TRBJ2-3, with D unclear. The CDR3 sequence is 11 residues long. Germline V gene data show CDR1 as SQVTM and CDR2 as ANQGSEA. V was cut by 2 bases and J by 2 bases, with 2 bases left in between. This chain's CDR3 is CSVELTDTQYF. The DNA for the CDR3 is TGCAGCGTTGAACTCACAGATACGCAGTATTTT.

The chain uses TRBV19 and TRBJ2-6, with TRBD1 matching 9 bases. The CDR3 runs 15 residues. Germline V gene data show CDR1 as LNHDA and CDR2 as SQIVND (reference sequence). V lost 6 bases, J lost 1 base, and 1 base stayed unmatched. The CDR3 reads CASSGQGSGANVLTF. The CDR3 nucleotides are TGTGCCAGTAGCGGACAGGGGTCTGGGGCCAACGTCCTGACTTTC.

The V and J genes are TRBV27 and TRBJ1-2; D gene uncertain. V was clipped by 0 bases and J by 3 bases, with 11 bases between them. This CDR3 region has 15 residues. The germline CDR1 and CDR2 sequences are MNHEY and SMNVEV (reference sequence). CDR3 loop: CASSLSPDRYYGYTF. Written as DNA, the CDR3 is TGTGCCAGCAGTTTATCCCCGGACCGCTACTATGGCTACACCTTC.